Listed here is a single TCR beta chain. This sample is drawn from a study of shared clonotypes between healthy human individuals. The length of the CDR3 is 16 residues. The V end was cut by 5 bases, the J end by 6 bases, with 21 bases between. Germline CDR1 reads SGHAT; CDR2 reads FQNNGV. Profiling relied on immunoSEQ multiplex PCR, and the TCRdb table lists in-frame clones only, not all of them. The data contain around 2.3 million clones, nearly 97% of them seen just once; the ten biggest clones take up around 0.13%. The clonotype comes from a man aged 18 to 35 in good health. The J gene is TRBJ2-3, the V gene TRBV11-2; perhaps TRBD2 as D (5 bases). Sequencing used naive CD4+ T cells sorted from blood. Subset meaning: CD45RA+ positively selected. This CDR3 reads CASSPVLRMGADTQYF. In DNA, the CDR3 is TGTGCCAGCAGCCCTGTCCTGCGGATGGGAGCGGATACGCAGTATTTT.